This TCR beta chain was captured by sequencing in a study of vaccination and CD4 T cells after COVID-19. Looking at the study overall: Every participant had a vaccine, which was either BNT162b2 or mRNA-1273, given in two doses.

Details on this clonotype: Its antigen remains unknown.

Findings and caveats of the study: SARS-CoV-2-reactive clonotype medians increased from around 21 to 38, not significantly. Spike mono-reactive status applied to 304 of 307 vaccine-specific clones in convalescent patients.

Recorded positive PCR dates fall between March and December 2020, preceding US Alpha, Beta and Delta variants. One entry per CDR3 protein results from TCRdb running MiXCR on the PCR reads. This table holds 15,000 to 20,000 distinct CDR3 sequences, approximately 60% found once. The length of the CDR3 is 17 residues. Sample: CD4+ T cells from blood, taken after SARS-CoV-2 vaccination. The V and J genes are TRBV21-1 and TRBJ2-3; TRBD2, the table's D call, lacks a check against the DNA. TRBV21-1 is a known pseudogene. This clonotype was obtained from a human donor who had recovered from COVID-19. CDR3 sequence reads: CASSNFIREGVTDTQYF. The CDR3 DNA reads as TGTGCCAGCAGCAATTTCATCCGGGAGGGGGTCACAGATACGCAGTATTTT.